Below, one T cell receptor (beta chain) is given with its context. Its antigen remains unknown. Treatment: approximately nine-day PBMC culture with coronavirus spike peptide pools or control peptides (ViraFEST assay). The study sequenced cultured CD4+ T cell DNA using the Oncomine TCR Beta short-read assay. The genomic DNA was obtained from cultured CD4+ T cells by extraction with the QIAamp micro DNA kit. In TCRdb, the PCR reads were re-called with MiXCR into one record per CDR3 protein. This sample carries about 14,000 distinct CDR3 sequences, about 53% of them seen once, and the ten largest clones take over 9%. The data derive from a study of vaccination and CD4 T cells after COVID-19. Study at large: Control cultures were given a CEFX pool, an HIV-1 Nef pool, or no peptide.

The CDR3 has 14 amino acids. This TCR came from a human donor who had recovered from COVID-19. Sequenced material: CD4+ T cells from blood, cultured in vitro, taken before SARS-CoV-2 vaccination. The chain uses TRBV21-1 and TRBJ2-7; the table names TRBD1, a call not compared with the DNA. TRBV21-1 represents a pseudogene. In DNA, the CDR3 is TGTGCCAGCAGGGTGCGGGACAGGGATAGCGAGCAGTACTTC. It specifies CASRVRDRDSEQYF.